Shown below are 8 T cell receptor beta chains from a single sample sequenced in a study of neurological immune-mediated disorders. TCRdb redid the calling of the 5' RACE reads with MiXCR, one entry per CDR3 protein. The sample holds 80,000 or so distinct CDR3 sequences, about 9.5% seen once. Sample: PBMCs. These receptors were collected from a man aged 50 or older in good health.

Points on this clonotype: An end of the junction does not agree with germline; a read error may underlie this. The chain is built from TRBV27 and TRBJ2-7, with D tentatively TRBD2 (6 bases). The germline V gene encodes CDR1 MNHEY and CDR2 SMNVEV (reference sequence). The CDR3 length is 16 residues. The DNA of the CDR3 is TGTTCCAGCAGTTCATACGGGACTCTTCGGGGTTACGAGCAGTACTTC. This sequence encodes CSSSSYGTLRGYEQYF.

This clonotype turned up a few times. The J gene is TRBJ1-1, the V gene TRBV29-1, with 8 bases lining up with TRBD1. The CDR3 extends over 13 amino acids. CDR1 and CDR2 (germline): SQVTM, ANQGSEA. The V gene end was trimmed by 7 bases and the J gene end by 3 bases; junction bases not matched to a gene: 7. The DNA of the CDR3 is TGCAGCGGGCGGACAGGGACGCACACTGAAGCTTTCTTT. Residues: CSGRTGTHTEAFF. Together with reference TRBV29-1 and TRBJ1-1, the CDR3 gives the full variable domain: SAVISQKPSRDICQRGTSLTIQCQVDSQVTMMFWYRQQPGQSLTLIATANQGSEATYESGFVIDKFPISRPNLTFSTLTVSNMSPEDSSIYLCSGRTGTHTEAFFGQGTRLTVV.

This clonotype was seen repeatedly, ten times or more. J is TRBJ2-7 and V is TRBV5-1; 7 nucleotides align to TRBD1. V lost 5 bases, J lost 2 bases, and 10 bases stayed unmatched. Germline CDR1 and CDR2: SGHRS and YFSETQ. This CDR3 spans 15 amino acids. The CDR3 DNA reads as TGCGCCAGCAGAACCAGACAGGGCTCTGCCTACGAGCAGTACTTC. This codes for CASRTRQGSAYEQYF.

Comment on this clonotype: One end of the junction fails to match germline, which may point to a read error. V and J are TRBV5-1 and TRBJ2-1, with D possibly TRBD2 on 8 matching bases. Germline V gene data show CDR1 as SGHRS and CDR2 as YFSETQ. There are 15 residues in the CDR3. Here the CDR3 reads CASSPGGGLYNGQFF. CDR3 in DNA: TGCGCCAGCAGCCCGGGAGGGGGCCTTTACAATGGGCAGTTCTTC. Variable domain in full (rest from reference TRBV5-1 and TRBJ2-1): KAGVTQTPRYLIKTRGQQVTLSCSPISGHRSVSWYQQTPGQGLQFLFEYFSETQRNKGNFPGRFSGRQFSNSRSEMNVSTLELGDSALYLCASSPGGGLYNGQFFGPGTRLTVL.

This clonotype came up many times. This rearrangement joins TRBV5-1 to TRBJ2-7; TRBD1 matches 8 bases. CDR1 SGHRS and CDR2 YFSETQ come from the germline V gene. The CDR3 consists of 14 residues. V shed 2 bases and J 3 bases; nucleotides not matched to a gene: 4. CDR3 sequence: CASSLTQGDYEQYF. The CDR3 DNA reads as TGCGCCAGCAGCTTAACACAGGGGGACTACGAGCAGTACTTC.

This clonotype appeared once. This rearrangement joins TRBV19 to TRBJ1-5; 11 bases are shared with TRBD1. In germline, CDR1 is LNHDA, CDR2 SQIVND (reference sequence). The V segment lost 6 bases and the J segment 6 bases; nucleotides outside the gene matches: 7. The CDR3 runs 15 residues. The CDR3 DNA sequence: TGTGCCAGTAGCAACGGACAGGGGGCAGGTCAGCCCCAGCATTTT. The encoded protein is CASSNGQGAGQPQHF.

This clonotype was recorded many times. The rearrangement uses TRBV27 and TRBJ1-6; 12 positions match TRBD1. CDR3 length: 15 residues. V dropped 5 bases and J dropped 10; count of bases not matched to a gene: 6. From germline, CDR1 is MNHEY and CDR2 SMNVEV (reference sequence). Here the CDR3 reads CASSPGQGAGSPLHF. In nucleotides, the CDR3 is TGTGCCAGCAGTCCGGGACAGGGGGCTGGATCACCCCTCCACTTT.

This clonotype was seen ten or more times. This chain joins TRBV5-1 and TRBJ2-7; D is uncertain. The germline V gene has CDR1 SGHRS and CDR2 YFSETQ. V lost 4 bases and J 3 bases, leaving 14 bases between the germline ends. The CDR3 consists of 14 residues. CDR3 in DNA: TGCGCCAGCAGCCCGGCGCCAGGTATCTACGAGCAGTACTTC. It specifies CASSPAPGIYEQYF.